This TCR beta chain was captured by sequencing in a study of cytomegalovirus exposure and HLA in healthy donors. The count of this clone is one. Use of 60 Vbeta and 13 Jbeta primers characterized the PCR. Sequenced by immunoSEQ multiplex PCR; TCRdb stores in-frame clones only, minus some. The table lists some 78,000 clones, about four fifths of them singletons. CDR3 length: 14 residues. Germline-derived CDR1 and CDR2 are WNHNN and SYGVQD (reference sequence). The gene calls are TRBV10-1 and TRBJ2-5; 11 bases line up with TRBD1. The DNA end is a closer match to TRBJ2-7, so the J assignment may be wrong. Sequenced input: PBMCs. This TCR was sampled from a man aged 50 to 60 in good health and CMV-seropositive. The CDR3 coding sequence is TGCGCCAGCAGTGCAGGGACAGGGGGTAACGAGCAGTACTTC. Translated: CASSAGTGGNEQYF.